The T cell receptor beta chain under discussion was sequenced for a study of blood T cell repertoires in COVID-19. Study summary: T cells, B-cell-depleted T cells, or PBMCs provided the cDNA or gDNA that served as material.

This clone was seen more than once but under ten times. The method was immunoSEQ multiplex PCR; TCRdb's version includes in-frame clones alone and lacks a portion of them. In the table there are about 330,000 clones, roughly 87% of which are singletons. Seattle enrolled patients during active infection and tracked them longitudinally. The sequence was collected from a man aged 25 to 45 with COVID-19, enrolled during active disease. The specimen was peripheral blood.

CDR3: CASSNFQGSSYNEQFF. DNA for the CDR3: TGTGCCAGCAGTAACTTTCAGGGGAGCTCCTACAATGAGCAGTTCTTC. This chain joins TRBV7-9 and TRBJ2-1; D perhaps matches TRBD1 (6 bases). This CDR3 region has 16 residues. CDR1 is SEHNR and CDR2 is FQNEAQ in the germline V gene (reference sequence). V was shortened by 6 bases and J by 0 bases, with 15 bases between the two germline ends.